The 31 T cell receptor beta chains listed next were all sequenced from one sample in a study of sequential checkpoint blockade in melanoma. Sequencing used immunoSEQ multiplex PCR; TCRdb keeps in-frame clones, though not all of them. The top ten hold roughly 12% of the sample, which has some 21,000 clones, more than 75% seen once. Treatment described: randomized to nivolumab then ipilimumab (arm A) or the reverse (arm B). The sample here was CD8+ T cells sorted from blood (inferred from file names), taken from a patient given nivolumab and ipilimumab in sequence. These receptors were obtained from a human donor with melanoma.

The chain joins TRBV30 to TRBJ1-3; maybe TRBD1 (5 bases). The V gene's germline CDR1 is GTSNPN and CDR2 SVGIG (reference sequence). V dropped 1 base and J dropped 9 bases, with 10 bases sitting between them. CDR3 size: 12 residues. CDR3 DNA sequence: TGTGCCTGGAGTGGGGGGGGAGGCACCATATATTTT. Amino acids: CAWSGGGGTIYF. The entire variable domain, with the rest obtained from reference TRBV30 and TRBJ1-3, is as follows: SQTIHQWPATLVQPVGSPLSLECTVEGTSNPNLYWYRQAAGRGLQLLFYSVGIGQISSEVPQNLSASRPQDRQFILSSKKLLLSDSGFYLCAWSGGGGTIYFGEGSWLTVV.

The J gene is TRBJ2-5, the V gene TRBV19; 7 bases fit TRBD2. V dropped 6 bases and J dropped 4; count of bases not matched to a gene: 11. The CDR3 is 15 residues long. CDR1 and CDR2 from the germline V gene are LNHDA and SQIVND (reference sequence). The CDR3 sequence is CASRWGGGPSETQYF. The DNA for the CDR3 is TGTGCCAGTAGATGGGGGGGAGGGCCGTCAGAGACCCAGTACTTC.

This chain joins TRBV27 and TRBJ2-7; unclear D gene. Trimming took off 0 bases at V and 0 bases at J, with 9 bases between the two ends. This CDR3 is built from 15 residues. The V gene's germline CDR1 is MNHEY and CDR2 SMNVEV (reference sequence). The CDR3 nucleotides read TGTGCCAGCAGTTTATCGAGACTGACCTCCTACGAGCAGTACTTC. This encodes CASSLSRLTSYEQYF.

The J gene is TRBJ1-1, the V gene TRBV30; D not resolved. Looked up from germline, CDR1 is GTSNPN and CDR2 is SVGIG (reference sequence). The V gene lost 2 bases and the J gene lost 1 base, with 8 bases spanning the gap. The CDR3 is 13 amino acids. The CDR3 is CAWSLTPNTEAFF. The CDR3, as DNA: TGTGCCTGGAGTTTAACACCGAACACTGAAGCTTTCTTT.

This clone is judged medium-sized. The chain joins TRBV5-1 to TRBJ1-1; tentative D call: TRBD1 (5 bases). Germline CDR1 SGHRS, CDR2 YFSETQ. V lost 4 bases to trimming and J lost 4 bases, with 14 bases between them. The CDR3 is made up of 14 amino acids. CDR3 DNA: TGCGCCAGCAGCCCATTGAATGGGGCCACTGAAGCTTTCTTT. Amino acids: CASSPLNGATEAFF.

This clone came up a few times. CDR3 region: CASSVDQRERGEQFF. The CDR3 region has the DNA TGTGCCAGCAGCGTAGATCAGCGGGAGCGCGGTGAGCAGTTCTTC. V is TRBV9 and J is TRBJ2-1, with 8 nucleotides matching TRBD2. Per the germline V gene, CDR1 is SGDLS and CDR2 is YYNGEE. This CDR3 has 15 residues. J gave up 9 bases and V 0 bases, and 8 bases lay outside the gene matches.

This clone came up once. The germline gene is not matched at one end of the junction; a read error may be the cause. V usage is TRBV20-1 and J usage is TRBJ2-7; no firm D call. CDR3 length equals 10 residues. CDR1 and CDR2 (germline): DFQATT, SNEGSKA (reference sequence). The CDR3 spells CSARDIVLSF. Here the CDR3 DNA reads TGCAGTGCTAGAGATATAGTCTTGAGTTTC.

The chain carries TRBV6-5 and TRBJ1-2, with unresolved D. Germline V lookup: CDR1 MNHEY, CDR2 SVGAGI. This CDR3 region has 15 residues. The V and J ends lost 0 bases and 4 bases respectively, with 12 bases between them. For the CDR3, the DNA is TGTGCCAGCAGTTACTCGACCGGCAGGCGCTATGGCTACACCTTC. Its translation is CASSYSTGRRYGYTF.

The chain couples TRBV19 to TRBJ2-6; D is undetermined. Germline loops: CDR1 LNHDA, CDR2 SQIVND (reference sequence). V dropped 7 bases and J dropped 0 bases, with 7 bases sitting between them. This CDR3 region has 14 residues. CDR3 region: CASIMRSGANVLTF. In nucleotides, the CDR3 is TGTGCCAGTATAATGCGCTCTGGGGCCAACGTCCTGACTTTC.

As to this clone: The junction departs from the called germline gene at one end, perhaps through a read error. V gene TRBV7-7 combines with J gene TRBJ2-1; 12 nucleotides agree with TRBD2. Germline CDR1 and CDR2: SSHAT and FNYEAQ (reference sequence). CDR3 length equals 15 residues. The CDR3 coding sequence is TGTGCTAGCAGCCGACTAGCGGGAGAGCGCAATGAGCAGTTCTTC. Translated: CASSRLAGERNEQFF. Full variable domain (rest looked up from reference TRBV7-7 and TRBJ2-1): GAGVSQSPRYKVTKRGQDVTLRCDPISSHATLYWYQQALGQGPEFLTYFNYEAQPDKSGLPSDRFSAERPEGSISTLTIQRTEQRDSAMYRCASSRLAGERNEQFFGPGTRLTVL.

The CDR3 nucleotides read TGTGCCAGTAGTATAAACCTCTTCACGGGTGAAGCTTTCTTT. Translated: CASSINLFTGEAFF. This sequence joins TRBV19 and TRBJ1-1; D remains unclear. Germline CDR1 LNHDA, CDR2 SQIVND (reference sequence). The V end lost 2 bases, the J end lost 7 bases, and 14 bases lay between the germline ends. This CDR3 contains 14 residues.

The rearrangement links TRBV4-1 to TRBJ1-2, with D possibly being TRBD1 (6 bases). V was trimmed by 4 bases and J by 7 bases, leaving 13 bases between them. CDR1 is MGHRA and CDR2 is YSYEKL in the germline V gene. This CDR3 has 13 amino acids. CDR3 DNA sequence: TGCGCCAGCAGCCCAGGGGAAGTGCCTGGCTACACCTTC. Protein sequence: CASSPGEVPGYTF.

The CDR3 loop reads CSSQGGTEAFF. In DNA form, the CDR3 reads TGCAGCTCACAGGGGGGGACTGAAGCTTTCTTT. The V and J genes are TRBV20-1 and TRBJ1-1; 8 bases align to TRBD1. CDR3 length: 11 residues. In germline, CDR1 is DFQATT, CDR2 SNEGSKA (reference sequence).

V gene TRBV11-2 combines with J gene TRBJ1-4; a possible D gene is TRBD1 (5 bases). Germline CDR1 and CDR2: SGHAT and FQNNGV. CDR3 size: 13 residues. Trimming shortened V by 4 bases and J by 7 bases, and 10 bases separated the two germline ends. CDR3 nucleotides: TGTGCCAGCAGCTCTTCGGGGGTTGAAAAACTGTTTTTT. The encoded protein is CASSSSGVEKLFF.

This sequence joins TRBV19 and TRBJ2-2, with D possibly matching TRBD2 (5 bases). The length of the CDR3 is 13 residues. Trimming removed 5 bases from V and 3 bases from J, with 7 bases in between. Germline V CDR1 and CDR2: LNHDA, SQIVND (reference sequence). CDR3 bases: TGTGCCAGTAGTTGGGAGCACACCGGGGAGCTGTTTTTT. Translation gives CASSWEHTGELFF.

This sequence joins TRBV7-6 and TRBJ2-2; the match to TRBD2 covers 8 bases. The CDR3 is made up of 17 amino acids. Germline lookup yields CDR1 SGHVS and CDR2 FNYEAQ. The trim removed 2 bases at V and 5 bases at J, leaving 10 bases unmatched. In DNA, the CDR3 is TGTGCCAGCAGCTTAAGGAGCGGGAGTGTAGGGACCGGGGAGCTGTTTTTT. This codes for CASSLRSGSVGTGELFF. Full variable domain (missing parts from reference TRBV7-6 and TRBJ2-2): GAGVSQSPRYKVTKRGQDVALRCDPISGHVSLYWYRQALGQGPEFLTYFNYEAQQDKSGLPNDRFSAERPEGSISTLTIQRTEQRDSAMYRCASSLRSGSVGTGELFFGEGSRLTVL.

The chain carries TRBV6-5 and TRBJ2-7, with D unresolved. The germline V gene encodes CDR1 MNHEY and CDR2 SVGAGI. The length of the CDR3 is 12 residues. V was trimmed by 10 bases and J by 2 bases, leaving 12 bases between them. The CDR3 coding sequence is TGTGCCACCTTAACAGTTCCCTACGAGCAGTACTTC. Its translation: CATLTVPYEQYF.

The V call is TRBV7-2, the J call TRBJ2-3; 14 nucleotides match TRBD2. V shed 4 bases, J shed 5 bases, and the junction held 5 bases outside the gene matches. Germline assignment: CDR1 SGHTA and CDR2 FQGNSA. The CDR3 is 16 residues long. CDR3 nucleotide sequence: TGTGCCAGCAGCTCGGGACTAGCGGGAGCCGGAGATACGCAGTATTTT. Amino acids: CASSSGLAGAGDTQYF.

The chain has TRBV7-8 and TRBJ2-3, with a weak D call TRBD1 (6 bases). Germline V CDR1 and CDR2: SGHVS, FQNEAQ. There are 12 residues in the CDR3. V lost 3 bases and J lost 9, with 10 bases in between. The CDR3, as DNA: TGTGCCAGCAGCTTTAACAGGGAAACGCAGTATTTT. Translation gives CASSFNRETQYF.

The chain uses TRBV5-4 and TRBJ1-3; D unresolved. CDR3 length equals 15 residues. The ends were cut back, 0 bases at V and 4 bases at J, with 11 bases in the middle. Germline CDR1 and CDR2: SGHNT and YYREEE (reference sequence). The CDR3, as DNA: TGTGCCAGCAGCTTGGGCTCTAGTAGAGGAAACACCATATATTTT. Protein: CASSLGSSRGNTIYF.

The rearrangement joins TRBV11-3 to TRBJ2-1; 7 bases fit TRBD2. Germline loops: CDR1 SGHNT, CDR2 YENEEA. The CDR3 contains 16 residues. V was clipped by 5 bases and J by 0 bases; unmatched bases: 7. CDR3 in amino acids: CASSRAGGSSYNEQFF. The DNA of the CDR3 is TGTGCCAGCAGCAGGGCCGGCGGGAGCTCCTACAATGAGCAGTTCTTC.

V and J are TRBV29-1 and TRBJ1-3; D gene uncertain. The CDR3 is 14 amino acids. Trimming took off 6 bases at V and 0 bases at J, with 12 bases between the two ends. Looked up from germline, CDR1 is SQVTM and CDR2 is ANQGSEA. The CDR3 DNA sequence: TGCAGCGTGGGAGGAGGAGGCTCTGGAAACACCATATATTTT. Its translation is CSVGGGGSGNTIYF.

The CDR3 region is CASSTGLQEQYF. The CDR3 bases are TGTGCCAGCTCAACGGGACTCCAGGAGCAGTACTTC. The rearrangement links TRBV18 to TRBJ2-7; maybe TRBD2 (6 bases). The V gene's germline CDR1 is KGHSH and CDR2 LQKENI. The CDR3 is 12 amino acids. Trimming removed 5 bases from V and 7 bases from J, with 12 bases in between.

The table lists this clone with a few counts. The V gene is TRBV7-9, the J gene TRBJ1-1; possibly TRBD1 for D (6 bases). Germline V gene data show CDR1 as SEHNR and CDR2 as FQNEAQ (reference sequence). CDR3 length: 15 residues. Trimming removed 3 bases at V and 10 bases at J, with 21 bases between. The CDR3 loop reads CASSFEAGGAQGAFF. DNA of the CDR3: TGTGCCAGCAGCTTCGAGGCGGGGGGCGCTCAAGGAGCTTTCTTT.

The chain carries TRBV6-6 and TRBJ1-2; TRBD1 matches 7 bases. With V trimmed by 0 bases and J by 6 bases, 1 base remained unmatched. The CDR3 is 13 residues long. Looked up from germline, CDR1 is MNHNY and CDR2 is SVGAGI (reference sequence). CDR3 amino acids: CASSYSTGHGYTF. The CDR3 DNA follows: TGTGCCAGCAGTTACTCGACAGGGCATGGCTACACCTTC.

J is TRBJ2-3 and V is TRBV6-6, with 14 bases matching TRBD2. The CDR3 is 16 amino acids. Germline CDR1 and CDR2: MNHNY and SVGAGI (reference sequence). Trimming took 8 bases from V and 3 from J; bases not matched to a gene: 7. The CDR3 DNA follows: TGTGCCAGCCGACTAGCGGGAGGGCCCGAAACAGATACGCAGTATTTT. Encoded protein: CASRLAGGPETDTQYF.

The chain links TRBV27 to TRBJ2-5; the match to TRBD2 covers 11 bases. Germline V CDR1 and CDR2: MNHEY, SMNVEV (reference sequence). The V and J ends lost 4 bases and 3 bases, in that order; junction bases with no gene match: 4. The CDR3 length is 15 residues. Written as DNA, the CDR3 is TGTGCCAGCAGTTCCCCGACTAGCGGGAAAGAGACCCAGTACTTC. It specifies CASSSPTSGKETQYF.

This chain joins TRBV5-1 and TRBJ1-1, with 8 bases aligning to TRBD1. J gave up 5 bases and V 6 bases, and 9 bases lay outside the gene matches. Germline CDR1 is SGHRS and CDR2 is YFSETQ. The CDR3 is 14 residues long. The CDR3 sequence: CASNPQGGPTEAFF. CDR3 bases: TGCGCCAGCAACCCACAGGGGGGCCCGACTGAAGCTTTCTTT.

The gene calls are TRBV6-1 and TRBJ2-5, with TRBD2 matching over 11 bases. The CDR3 has 15 residues. The germline CDR1 and CDR2 sequences are MNHNS and SASEGT. After removal of 4 bases from V and 3 bases from J, the junction contained 4 bases not matched to a gene. CDR3 sequence: CASSAGTSGKETQYF. The CDR3 DNA sequence: TGTGCCAGCAGTGCCGGGACTAGCGGAAAAGAGACCCAGTACTTC.

Only one count was recorded for this clone. This chain uses TRBV23-1 with TRBJ2-5; D might be TRBD2 (7 bases). TRBV23-1 is known as an ORF, though its function is uncertain. The CDR3 runs 12 residues. The V gene lost 3 bases and the J gene lost 7 bases, with 9 bases spanning the gap. The CDR3 DNA is TGCGCCAGCAGTCATCGGGGGGCGACCCAGTACTTC. It encodes CASSHRGATQYF.

As to this clone: At one boundary the junction diverges from the germline segment, which might be a read error. Other DNA sequences of this sample code for an identical CDR3. The chain joins TRBV28 to TRBJ1-5; possibly TRBD1 for D (5 bases). The germline V gene encodes CDR1 MDHEN and CDR2 SYDVKM. The length of the CDR3 is 15 residues. DNA for the CDR3: TGTGCCAGCAGTTTCATAGGGGAAGGAAATCAGCCTCAGCATTTT. This translates into CASSFIGEGNQPQHF.